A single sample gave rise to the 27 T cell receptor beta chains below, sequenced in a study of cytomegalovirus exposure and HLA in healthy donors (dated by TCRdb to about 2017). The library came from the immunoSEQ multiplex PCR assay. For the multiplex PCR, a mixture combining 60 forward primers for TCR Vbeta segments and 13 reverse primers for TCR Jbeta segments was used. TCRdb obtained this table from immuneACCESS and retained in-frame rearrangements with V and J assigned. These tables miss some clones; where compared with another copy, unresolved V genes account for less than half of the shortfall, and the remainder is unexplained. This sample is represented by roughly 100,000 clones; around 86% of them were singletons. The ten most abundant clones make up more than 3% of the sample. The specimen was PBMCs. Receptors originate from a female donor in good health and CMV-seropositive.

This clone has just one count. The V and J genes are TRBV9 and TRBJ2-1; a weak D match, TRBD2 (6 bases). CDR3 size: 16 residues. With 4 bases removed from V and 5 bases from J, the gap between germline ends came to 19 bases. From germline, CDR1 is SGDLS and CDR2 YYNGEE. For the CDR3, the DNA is TGTGCCAGCAGCCCAGCCGGGGCGGGACCTAACAATGAGCAGTTCTTC. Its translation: CASSPAGAGPNNEQFF.

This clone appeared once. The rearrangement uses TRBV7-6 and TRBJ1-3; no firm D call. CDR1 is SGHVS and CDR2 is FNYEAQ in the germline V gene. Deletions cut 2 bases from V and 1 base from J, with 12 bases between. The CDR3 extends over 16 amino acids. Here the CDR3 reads CASSLRQLPSGNTIYF. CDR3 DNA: TGTGCCAGCAGCTTACGACAACTCCCTTCTGGAAACACCATATATTTT. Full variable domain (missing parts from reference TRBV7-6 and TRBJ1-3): GAGVSQSPRYKVTKRGQDVALRCDPISGHVSLYWYRQALGQGPEFLTYFNYEAQQDKSGLPNDRFSAERPEGSISTLTIQRTEQRDSAMYRCASSLRQLPSGNTIYFGEGSWLTVV.

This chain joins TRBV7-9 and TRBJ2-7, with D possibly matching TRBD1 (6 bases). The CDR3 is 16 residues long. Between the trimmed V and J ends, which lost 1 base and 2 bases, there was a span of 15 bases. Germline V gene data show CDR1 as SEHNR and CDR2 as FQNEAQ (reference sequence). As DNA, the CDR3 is TGTGCCAGCAGCTTAGAAGGCCAGGGGAAGCCCTACGAGCAGTACTTC. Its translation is CASSLEGQGKPYEQYF.

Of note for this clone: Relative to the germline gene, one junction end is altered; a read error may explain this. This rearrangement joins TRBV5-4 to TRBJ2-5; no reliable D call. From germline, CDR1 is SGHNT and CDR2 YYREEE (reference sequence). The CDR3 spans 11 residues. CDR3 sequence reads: CASGTTSFQNF. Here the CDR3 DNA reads TGTGCCAGCGGCACTACGTCGTTCCAGAACTTC.

The CDR3 region has the DNA TGTGCCAGCAGTCTGGGACAGGGGGCAGATACGCAGTATTTT. Protein: CASSLGQGADTQYF. The chain recombines TRBV2 with TRBJ2-3, with TRBD1 matching over 11 bases. The CDR3 totals 14 residues. Germline V lookup: CDR1 SNHLY, CDR2 FYNNEI. The ends lost 5 bases at V and 4 bases at J; junction bases unmatched: 2.

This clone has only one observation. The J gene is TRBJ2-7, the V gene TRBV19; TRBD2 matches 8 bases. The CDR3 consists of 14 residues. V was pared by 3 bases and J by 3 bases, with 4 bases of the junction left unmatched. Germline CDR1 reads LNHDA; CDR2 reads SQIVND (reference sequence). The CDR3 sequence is CASSMGSGGYEQYF. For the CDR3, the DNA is TGTGCCAGTAGTATGGGGAGCGGGGGCTACGAGCAGTACTTC. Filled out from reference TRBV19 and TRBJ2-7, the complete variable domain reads DGGITQSPKYLFRKEGQNVTLSCEQNLNHDAMYWYRQDPGQGLRLIYYSQIVNDFQKGDIAEGYSVSREKKESFPLTVTSAQKNPTAFYLCASSMGSGGYEQYFGPGTRLTVT.

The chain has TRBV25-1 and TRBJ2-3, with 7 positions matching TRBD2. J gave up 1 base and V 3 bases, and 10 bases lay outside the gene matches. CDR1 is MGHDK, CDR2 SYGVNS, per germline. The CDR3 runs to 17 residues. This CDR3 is CASSEPWASGRTDTQYF. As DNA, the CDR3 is TGTGCCAGCAGTGAGCCGTGGGCTAGCGGACGCACAGATACGCAGTATTTT.

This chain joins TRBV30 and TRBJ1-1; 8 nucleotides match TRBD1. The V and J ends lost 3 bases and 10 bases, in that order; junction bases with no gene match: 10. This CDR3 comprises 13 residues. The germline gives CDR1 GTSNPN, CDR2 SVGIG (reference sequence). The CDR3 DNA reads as TGTGCCTGGAGGAGGACAGGGTCCCGAGGAGCTTTCTTT. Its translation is CAWRRTGSRGAFF.

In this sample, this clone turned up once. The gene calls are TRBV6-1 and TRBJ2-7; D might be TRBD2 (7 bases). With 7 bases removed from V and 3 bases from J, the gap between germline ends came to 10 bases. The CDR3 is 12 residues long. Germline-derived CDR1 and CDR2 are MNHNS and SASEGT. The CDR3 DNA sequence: TGTGCCAGCATTAGGGGGGGCTACGAGCAGTACTTC. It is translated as CASIRGGYEQYF.

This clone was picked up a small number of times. CDR3 region: CASSATGDTQYF. The DNA of the CDR3 is TGCGCCAGCAGTGCCACCGGAGATACGCAGTATTTT. The chain carries TRBV10-2 and TRBJ2-3; no reliable D call. The CDR3 has 12 amino acids. Trimming stripped 4 bases from V and 5 bases from J, with 7 bases between. CDR1 and CDR2 (germline): WSHSY, SAAADI.

CDR3 in amino acids: CASSLAGVVHEQFF. The DNA of the CDR3 is TGTGCCAGCAGCCTGGCAGGGGTGGTGCATGAGCAGTTCTTC. The chain uses TRBV11-3 and TRBJ2-1; TRBD1 is a possible D gene (6 bases). Deletions cut 5 bases from V and 8 bases from J, with 16 bases between. Germline V lookup: CDR1 SGHNT, CDR2 YENEEA. The CDR3 consists of 14 residues.

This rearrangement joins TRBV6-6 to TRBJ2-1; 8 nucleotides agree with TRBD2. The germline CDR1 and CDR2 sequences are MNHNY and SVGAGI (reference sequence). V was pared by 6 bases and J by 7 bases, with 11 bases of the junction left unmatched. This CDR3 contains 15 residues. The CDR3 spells CASSGTSGAGNEQFF. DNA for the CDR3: TGTGCCAGCAGCGGAACTAGCGGCGCGGGGAATGAGCAGTTCTTC.

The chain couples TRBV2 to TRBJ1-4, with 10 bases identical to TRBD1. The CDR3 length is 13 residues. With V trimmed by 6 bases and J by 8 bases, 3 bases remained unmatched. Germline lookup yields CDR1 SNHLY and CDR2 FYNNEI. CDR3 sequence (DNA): TGTGCCAGCAGAGCGGACAGGGGGGAAAAACTGTTTTTT. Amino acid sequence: CASRADRGEKLFF.

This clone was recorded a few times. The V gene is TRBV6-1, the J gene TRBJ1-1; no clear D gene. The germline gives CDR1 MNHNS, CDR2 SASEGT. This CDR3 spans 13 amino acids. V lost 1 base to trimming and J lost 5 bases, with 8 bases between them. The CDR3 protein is CASSEGTGTEAFF. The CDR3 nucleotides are TGTGCCAGCAGTGAAGGGACGGGGACTGAAGCTTTCTTT.

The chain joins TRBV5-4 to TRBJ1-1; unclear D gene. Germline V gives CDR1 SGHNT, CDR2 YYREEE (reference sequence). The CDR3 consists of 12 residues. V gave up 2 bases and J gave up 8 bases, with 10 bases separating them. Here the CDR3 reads CASSLGRGEAFF. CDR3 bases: TGTGCCAGCAGCTTAGGCAGAGGGGAAGCTTTCTTT.

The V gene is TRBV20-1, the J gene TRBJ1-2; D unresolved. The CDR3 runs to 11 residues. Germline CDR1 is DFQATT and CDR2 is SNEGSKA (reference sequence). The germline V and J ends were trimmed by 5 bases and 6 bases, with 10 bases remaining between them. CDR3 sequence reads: CSASGFDGYTF. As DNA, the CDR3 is TGCAGTGCTTCGGGATTTGATGGCTACACCTTC.

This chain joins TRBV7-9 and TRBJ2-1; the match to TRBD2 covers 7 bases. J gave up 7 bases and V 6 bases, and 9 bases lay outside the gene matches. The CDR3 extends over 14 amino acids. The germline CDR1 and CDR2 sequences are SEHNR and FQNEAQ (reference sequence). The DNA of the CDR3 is TGTGCCAGCAGGGGCCGGAAACTAGCGAATGAGCAGTTCTTC. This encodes CASRGRKLANEQFF.

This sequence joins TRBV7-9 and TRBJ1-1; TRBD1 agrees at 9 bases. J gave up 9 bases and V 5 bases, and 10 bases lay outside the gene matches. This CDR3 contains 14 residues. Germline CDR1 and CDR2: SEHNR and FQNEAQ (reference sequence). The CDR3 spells CASSPPPGTGKAFF. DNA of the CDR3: TGTGCCAGCAGCCCGCCCCCAGGGACAGGGAAAGCTTTCTTT.

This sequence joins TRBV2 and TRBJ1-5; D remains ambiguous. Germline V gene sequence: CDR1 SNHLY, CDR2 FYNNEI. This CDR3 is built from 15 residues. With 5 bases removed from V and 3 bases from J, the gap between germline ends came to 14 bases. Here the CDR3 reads CASSREPSHNQPQHF. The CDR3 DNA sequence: TGTGCCAGCAGTCGGGAACCATCACACAATCAGCCCCAGCATTTT.

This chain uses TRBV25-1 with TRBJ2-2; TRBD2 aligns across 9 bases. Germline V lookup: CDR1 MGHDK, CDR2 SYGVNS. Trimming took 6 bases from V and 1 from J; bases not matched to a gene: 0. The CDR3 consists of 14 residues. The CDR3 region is CASRTSGNTGELFF. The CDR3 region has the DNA TGTGCCAGCAGGACTAGCGGGAACACCGGGGAGCTGTTTTTT.

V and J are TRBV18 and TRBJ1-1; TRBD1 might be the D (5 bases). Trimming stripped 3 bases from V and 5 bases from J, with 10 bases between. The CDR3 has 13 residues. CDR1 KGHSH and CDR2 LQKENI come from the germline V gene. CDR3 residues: CASSPSTETEAFF. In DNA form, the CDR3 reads TGTGCCAGCTCACCCTCGACAGAGACTGAAGCTTTCTTT. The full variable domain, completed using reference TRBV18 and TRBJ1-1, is NAGVMQNPRHLVRRRGQEARLRCSPMKGHSHVYWYRQLPEEGLKFMVYLQKENIIDESGMPKERFSAEFPKEGPSILRIQQVVRGDSAAYFCASSPSTETEAFFGQGTRLTVV.

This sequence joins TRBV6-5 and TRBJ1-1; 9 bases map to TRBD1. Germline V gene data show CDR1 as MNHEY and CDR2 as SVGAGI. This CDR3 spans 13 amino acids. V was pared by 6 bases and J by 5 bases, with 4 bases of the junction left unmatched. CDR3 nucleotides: TGTGCCAGCAGGTACAGGGGGCGTACTGAAGCTTTCTTT. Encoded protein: CASRYRGRTEAFF.

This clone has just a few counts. DNA for the CDR3: TGTGCAAGTCGCCAGTTGTCAAACTATGGCTACACCTTC. Its protein is CASRQLSNYGYTF. This sequence joins TRBV12-2 and TRBJ1-2; TRBD1, as called in the table, went unchecked against the DNA. TRBV12-2 is termed a pseudogene. The CDR3 runs to 13 residues.

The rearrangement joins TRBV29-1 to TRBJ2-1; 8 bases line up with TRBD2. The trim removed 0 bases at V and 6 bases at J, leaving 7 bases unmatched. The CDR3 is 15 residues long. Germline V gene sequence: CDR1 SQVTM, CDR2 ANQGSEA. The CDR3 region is CSVEDTAGVFNEQFF. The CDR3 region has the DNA TGCAGCGTTGAAGATACAGCGGGAGTGTTCAATGAGCAGTTCTTC.

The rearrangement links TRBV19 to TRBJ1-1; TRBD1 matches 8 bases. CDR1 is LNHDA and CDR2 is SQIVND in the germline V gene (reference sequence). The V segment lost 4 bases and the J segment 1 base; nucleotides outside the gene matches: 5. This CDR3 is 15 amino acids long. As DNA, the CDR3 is TGTGCCAGTAGTAGACGGACAGGGAAGAACACTGAAGCTTTCTTT. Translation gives CASSRRTGKNTEAFF.

CDR3 bases: TGTGCCAGTAGTACTAGCGGAAGCACAGATACGCAGTATTTT. This codes for CASSTSGSTDTQYF. The V and J genes are TRBV19 and TRBJ2-3; 7 bases line up with TRBD2. This CDR3 spans 14 amino acids. Germline lookup yields CDR1 LNHDA and CDR2 SQIVND (reference sequence). After removal of 4 bases from V and 0 bases from J, the junction contained 1 base not matched to a gene.

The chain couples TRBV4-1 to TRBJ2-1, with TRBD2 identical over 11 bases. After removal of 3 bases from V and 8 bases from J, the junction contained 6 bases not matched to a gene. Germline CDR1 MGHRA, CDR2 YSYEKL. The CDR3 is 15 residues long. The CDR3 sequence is CASSQTGLAAHEQFF. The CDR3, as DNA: TGCGCCAGCAGCCAGACGGGACTAGCGGCCCATGAGCAGTTCTTC.